Listed below are T cell receptor beta chains from one sample, sequenced in a study of T cells after yellow fever vaccination. TCRdb fed the 5' RACE reads into MiXCR, producing one record per CDR3 protein. In the table there are roughly 260,000 distinct CDR3 sequences, 13% of which are singletons. This material consisted of CD4+ T cells sorted from PBMCs, taken 45 days after the yellow fever booster vaccination. The receptors originated from a man aged 30 to 39 who received the YFV17D yellow fever vaccine. Each CDR3 is given with its conserved first and last residue. The D gene is left open where the match is weak. Clone size, where shown, is once, few, many, or a class for clones that have expanded.

>-|TRBJ1-5|-|TRBV11-2
TGTGCCAGCAGCCCGGGACTCAGCAATCAGCCCCAGCATTTT
CASSPGLSNQPQHF
>-|TRBJ2-1|-|TRBV19
TGTGCCAGTAGGGGTATTAGCGACTACAATGAGCAGTTCTTC
CASRGISDYNEQFF
>-|TRBJ2-3|TRBD2|TRBV7-6
TGTGCCAGCAGCCCTTTAGGGACTAGGGGGACAGATACGCAGTATTTT
CASSPLGTRGTDTQYF
>few|TRBJ2-5|TRBD1|TRBV18
TGTGCCAGCTCACCCGGGACAGGGATAGAAGAGACCCAGTACTTC
CASSPGTGIEETQYF
>few|TRBJ1-2|-|TRBV20-1
TGCAGTGCTAGAGGACAGCTCTATGGCTACACCTTC
CSARGQLYGYTF
>-|TRBJ2-1|-|TRBV6-2/TRBV6-3
TGTGCCAGCGGCACGGGAGAACGGGGTTTCAATGAGCAGTTCTTC
CASGTGERGFNEQFF
>few|TRBJ2-5|-|TRBV20-1
TGCAGTGCGGTCGGAGGGTCGGTGTCAGAGACCCAGTACTTC
CSAVGGSVSETQYF
>-|TRBJ2-7|-|TRBV29-1
TGCAGCGTTACGTCGGCAATAAGCTCCTACGAGCAGTACTTC
CSVTSAISSYEQYF
>few|TRBJ2-1|TRBD1|TRBV3-1
TGTGCCAGCAGCCACCGACAGGGGGCCTATGAGCAGTTCTTC
CASSHRQGAYEQFF
>-|TRBJ2-7|-|TRBV7-2
TGTGCCAGCAGCTTAGCGCCGGTCTACGAGCAGTACTTC
CASSLAPVYEQYF
>few|TRBJ2-3|-|TRBV3-1
TGTGCCAGCAGCCATGCCCCCACGTACCCAGATACGCAGTATTTT
CASSHAPTYPDTQYF
>few|TRBJ2-1|-|TRBV15
TGTGCCACCAGCAGAGACTCCCTCTGGGCGGGTGAGCAGTTCTTC
CATSRDSLWAGEQFF
>few|TRBJ1-5|-|TRBV5-1
TGCGCCAGCAGCAGTGGGGAGAATCAGCCCCAGCATTTT
CASSSGENQPQHF
>-|TRBJ1-5|-|TRBV4-3
TGCGCCAGCAGCCAAGTTTTCGGGAGCCAGCCCCAGCATTTT
CASSQVFGSQPQHF
>-|TRBJ1-1|-|TRBV11-2
TGTGCCAGCAGCCCTACCGGGAGCCGACTCGGGGCTTTCTTT
CASSPTGSRLGAFF
>few|TRBJ2-4|TRBD2|TRBV29-1
TGCAGCGTTGAAGATCGGGGAGGGGCCCCGGGGTCTCAGTACTTC
CSVEDRGGAPGSQYF
>few|TRBJ2-5|TRBD1|TRBV7-2
TGTGCCAGCAGCGAACAGGGGGCACAAGAGACCCAGTACTTC
CASSEQGAQETQYF
>-|TRBJ2-2|-|TRBV29-1
TGCAGCGTTGTACGCGGGGAGCTGTTTTTT
CSVVRGELFF
>-|TRBJ1-1|-|TRBV30
TGTGCCTGGCGGCGGCCCGGGGGGAACACTGAAGCTTTCTTT
CAWRRPGGNTEAFF
>-|TRBJ2-7|-|TRBV7-9
TGTGCCAGCAGTTCCCCAAGGAGGGCCTACGAGCAGTACTTC
CASSSPRRAYEQYF
>-|TRBJ2-1|TRBD2|TRBV4-1
TGCGCCAGCAGTCCCCCAGCGGGAGGGTACAATGAGCAGTTCTTC
CASSPPAGGYNEQFF
>few|TRBJ1-2|-|TRBV7-2
TGTGCCAGCAACCCGGACCGCTCTGGTGGCTACACCTTC
CASNPDRSGGYTF
>few|TRBJ2-5|TRBD2|TRBV11-2
TGTGCCAGCAGCTTAGTGGGACTAGCGGCTCAGTACTTC
CASSLVGLAAQYF
>few|TRBJ2-1|TRBD2|TRBV20-1
TGCAGCGTTGGACTAGCGGGTCACAATGAGCAGTTCTTC
CSVGLAGHNEQFF
>few|TRBJ2-5|-|TRBV20-1
TGCAGTGCTAGGTTCCGAACTGGCGGGAAAGAGACCCAGTACTTC
CSARFRTGGKETQYF
>-|TRBJ2-7|TRBD1|TRBV5-1
TGCGCCAGCAGCTACAACAGGGGACGAAGTGAAGAGCAGTACTTC
CASSYNRGRSEEQYF
>-|TRBJ2-7|-|TRBV9
TGTGCCAGCAGCGTAGATCTGGGTGACGAGCAGTACTTC
CASSVDLGDEQYF
>few|TRBJ2-7|-|TRBV4-2
TGTGCCAGCAGCCACTCCGACCGGAGAGAGCAGTACTTC
CASSHSDRREQYF
>few|TRBJ2-5|TRBD2|TRBV5-4
TGTGCCAGCAGCTCGACTAGCGGGAGAGGAGAGACCCAGTACTTC
CASSSTSGRGETQYF
>many|TRBJ2-5|TRBD1|TRBV6-5
TGTGCCAGCAGTTACTCGCCGACAGGGGGATGGGAGACCCAGTACTTC
CASSYSPTGGWETQYF
>few|TRBJ2-7|-|TRBV5-1
TGCGCCAGCAGCTTGACAAATTGGGGGGGCACCTACGAGCAGTACTTC
CASSLTNWGGTYEQYF
>-|TRBJ2-3|TRBD2|TRBV24-1
TGTGCCACCAGTGATTTCGGTCTAGCGGGAGGGGAGACAGATACGCAGTATTTT
CATSDFGLAGGETDTQYF
>-|TRBJ1-4|-|TRBV9
TGTGCCAGCAGCGTAGCTTCCAGGGGCTATGAAAAACTGTTTTTT
CASSVASRGYEKLFF
>many|TRBJ1-2|-|TRBV7-2
TGTGCCAGCAGCCTCTTTGGCGGGCTTAACTATGGCTACACCTTC
CASSLFGGLNYGYTF
>few|TRBJ1-2|TRBD1|TRBV20-1
TGCAGCCCAGGGGGGGACCGAGGCTACACCTTC
CSPGGDRGYTF
>-|TRBJ2-7|TRBD1|TRBV9
TGTGCCAGCAGCGTAGGGGCAGGGGGCGGGTCCTACGAGCAGTACTTC
CASSVGAGGGSYEQYF
>few|TRBJ1-1|-|TRBV12-3/TRBV12-4
TGTGCCAGCAGTCATCATTGGAACACTGAAGCTTTCTTT
CASSHHWNTEAFF
>-|TRBJ2-6|-|TRBV25-1
TGTGCCAGCAGTGAATTGGTTTCTGGGGCCAACGTCCTGACTTTC
CASSELVSGANVLTF
>-|TRBJ1-2|TRBD1|TRBV5-1
TGCGCCAGCAGGTCGGAGGACAGGGCTAACTATGGCTACACCTTC
CASRSEDRANYGYTF
>few|TRBJ2-2|TRBD2|TRBV5-1
TGCGCCAGCCGCCAGGGAGGGCGGATCGGGGAGCTGTTTTTT
CASRQGGRIGELFF
>few|TRBJ2-1|-|TRBV12-3/TRBV12-4
TGTGCCAGCAGTTCTACCACCCCATTGAATGAGCAGTTCTTC
CASSSTTPLNEQFF
>few|TRBJ2-3|TRBD2|TRBV5-4
TGTGCCAGCAGCTCCAAACTAGCGGACGTTGGGCAGTATTTT
CASSSKLADVGQYF
>-|TRBJ2-2|-|TRBV7-2
TGTGCCAGCAGCATACGACAGGGAGGGACCGGGGAGCTGTTTTTT
CASSIRQGGTGELFF
>few|TRBJ2-5|-|TRBV5-1
TGCGCCAGCAAGTTCCCAGGGGGGGAGACCCAGTACTTC
CASKFPGGETQYF
>-|TRBJ2-7|-|TRBV10-3
TGTGCCATCAGTGAGTACACACCCTACGAGCAGTACTTC
CAISEYTPYEQYF
>-|TRBJ2-5|-|TRBV7-9
TGTGCCAGCAGCGACGAAACGGGACCGGGGAAAGAGACCCAGTACTTC
CASSDETGPGKETQYF
>-|TRBJ2-1|-|TRBV20-1
TGCAGTCAATTAATCATGGATGAGCAGTTCTTC
CSQLIMDEQFF
>few|TRBJ1-5|-|TRBV7-9
TGTGCCAGCAGCCCTGGGAAACAGCCCCAGCATTTT
CASSPGKQPQHF
>-|TRBJ2-2|-|TRBV7-2
TGTGCCAGCAGCTTAGTTCAGGCCACCGGGGAGCTGTTTTTT
CASSLVQATGELFF
>-|TRBJ2-7|-|TRBV10-2
TGCGCCAGCCTCGGGAAGGGCTACGAGCAGTACTTC
CASLGKGYEQYF
>few|TRBJ2-2|-|TRBV30
TGTGCCTGGAGTGTAGCCGGGGAGCTGTTTTTT
CAWSVAGELFF
>-|TRBJ2-1|-|TRBV5-1
TGCGCCAGCAGCTTGGGGGGCGGAAACTCCTACAATGAGCAGTTCTTC
CASSLGGGNSYNEQFF
>-|TRBJ2-3|-|TRBV10-3
TGTGCCATCAGTGTTGGAGCGGACACAGATACGCAGTATTTT
CAISVGADTDTQYF
>-|TRBJ2-5|-|TRBV10-3
TGTGCCATCAGTAAGGAGGGCCCACAAGAGACCCAGTACTTC
CAISKEGPQETQYF
>few|TRBJ2-7|TRBD2|TRBV20-1
TGCAGCGCCCTAGCGGGGGCTAGATCCTACGAGCAGTACTTC
CSALAGARSYEQYF
>-|TRBJ2-5|TRBD1|TRBV7-2
TGTGCCAGCAGCTCCAGGGGACAGGTGTTCCAAGAGACCCAGTACTTC
CASSSRGQVFQETQYF
>few|TRBJ2-7|TRBD2|TRBV5-1
TGCGCCAGCAGCGGCTCTAGCGGGAGGCGCCTCGAGCAGTACTTC
CASSGSSGRRLEQYF
>few|TRBJ1-2|TRBD1|TRBV24-1
TGTGCCACCAGTGACTCGGACAGGGGGCGAAACTATGGCTACACCTTC
CATSDSDRGRNYGYTF
>-|TRBJ1-2|-|TRBV7-9
TGTGCCAGCAGCTTACCAATTTTGTCCTCGATAGGCTACACCTTC
CASSLPILSSIGYTF